These 22 T cell receptor beta chains came from one sample sequenced in a study of vaccination and CD4 T cells after COVID-19. As to time point: late sampling 161 to 241 days after vaccination in three convalescent patients. Treatment here: approximately nine-day PBMC culture with coronavirus spike peptide pools or control peptides (ViraFEST assay). No antigens are known for them. Sequenced with the Oncomine TCR Beta short-read assay was DNA taken from cultured CD4+ T cells. TCRdb reprocessed the PCR reads via MiXCR and lists one record per CDR3 protein. The table includes about 24,000 distinct CDR3 sequences, more than 25% detected once. The starting material was CD4+ T cells from blood, cultured in vitro, obtained about 7 months after SARS-CoV-2 vaccination. These receptors were taken from a human donor who had recovered from COVID-19.

This clonotype was seen only a few times. The chain uses TRBV25-1 and TRBJ1-5, with D possibly being TRBD1 (5 bases). This CDR3 comprises 17 residues. Trimming pared 6 bases from V and 4 bases from J, leaving 22 bases between. Germline V gene sequence: CDR1 MGHDK, CDR2 SYGVNS. The CDR3 DNA is TGTGCCAGCAGCGGGGGTGCAGGGTCGGGTGGTAATCAGCCCCAGCATTTT. Translating it yields CASSGGAGSGGNQPQHF.

The chain employs TRBV18 and TRBJ2-1; unclear D gene. V was cut by 5 bases and J by 5 bases, with 10 bases left in between. This CDR3 comprises 13 residues. Germline-derived CDR1 and CDR2 are KGHSH and LQKENI. CDR3 coding DNA: TGTGCCAGCTCATTCAACGCTAACAATGAGCAGTTCTTC. Amino acid sequence: CASSFNANNEQFF.

The chain uses TRBV20-1 and TRBJ2-1; 9 bases are shared with TRBD1. V gave up 2 bases and J gave up 7 bases; unmatched junction bases: 9. The CDR3 sequence is 15 residues long. Looked up from germline, CDR1 is DFQATT and CDR2 is SNEGSKA (reference sequence). The CDR3 DNA follows: TGCAGTGCTAGAAACAGGGGGCGGTCGAATAATGAGCAGTTCTTC. This codes for CSARNRGRSNNEQFF.

As concerns this clonotype: A read error may produce the germline difference seen at one junction end. The chain joins TRBV20-1 to TRBJ2-3; 13 positions agree with TRBD2. The CDR3 extends over 16 amino acids. The germline gives CDR1 DFQATT, CDR2 SNEGSKA (reference sequence). The CDR3 loop is CSARGLAGERQDTQYF. The DNA for the CDR3 is TGCAGTGCGAGAGGACTAGCGGGAGAAAGGCAAGATACGCAGTATTTT.

V is TRBV2 and J is TRBJ2-5; D not certain. The V end lost 3 bases, the J end lost 5 bases, and 7 bases lay between the germline ends. The CDR3 spans 12 residues. Germline CDR1 SNHLY, CDR2 FYNNEI. The CDR3 loop is CASSEARETQYF. CDR3 DNA sequence: TGTGCCAGCAGTGAGGCAAGGGAGACCCAGTACTTC.

This clonotype is a singleton in its sample. As DNA, the CDR3 is TGTGCCAGCAGTACTGCGGGGGGAAGGTTTTCCTACAATGAGCAGTTCTTC. Protein sequence: CASSTAGGRFSYNEQFF. The gene calls are TRBV6-2 or TRBV6-3 and TRBJ2-1; 8 bases are shared with TRBD2. The CDR3 loop spans 17 amino acids. The V and J ends lost 5 bases and 1 base, in that order; junction bases with no gene match: 10. Looked up from germline, CDR1 is MNHEY and CDR2 is SVGEGT.

This sequence joins TRBV28 and TRBJ2-6; TRBD1 matches at 9 bases. The CDR3 has 15 residues. Trimming took 6 bases from V and 7 from J; bases not matched to a gene: 7. Germline V gene data show CDR1 as MDHEN and CDR2 as SYDVKM. The DNA for the CDR3 is TGTGCCAGCAGGCATGGGACAGGGTATGCCAACGTCCTGACTTTC. Translating it yields CASRHGTGYANVLTF.

This clonotype has more than one count but fewer than ten. This chain connects TRBV27 to TRBJ2-5; 7 nucleotides match TRBD1. V shed 8 bases and J 2 bases; nucleotides not matched to a gene: 11. CDR1 is MNHEY, CDR2 SMNVEV, per germline (reference sequence). The CDR3 is made up of 15 amino acids. CDR3 residues: CASDTKQGWQETQYF. The CDR3, as DNA: TGTGCCAGCGACACCAAACAGGGGTGGCAAGAGACCCAGTACTTC.

The chain recombines TRBV6-2 or TRBV6-3 with TRBJ2-4, with a weak D call TRBD1 (6 bases). Germline V CDR1 and CDR2: MNHEY, SVGEGT. The CDR3 has 12 residues. The germline V and J ends were trimmed by 2 bases and 11 bases, with 10 bases remaining between them. This CDR3 is CASSYADRFQYF. As DNA, the CDR3 is TGTGCCAGCAGTTACGCTGACAGGTTTCAGTACTTC.

V gene TRBV15 combines with J gene TRBJ1-1, with TRBD1 matching 8 bases. Germline CDR1 reads LNHNV; CDR2 reads YYDKDF (reference sequence). The V gene end was trimmed by 2 bases and the J gene end by 1 base; junction bases not matched to a gene: 0. The CDR3 runs 14 residues. CDR3 sequence: CATSRTGGNTEAFF. In nucleotides, the CDR3 is TGTGCCACCAGCAGAACAGGGGGGAACACTGAAGCTTTCTTT. The full variable domain, rest sourced from reference TRBV15 and TRBJ1-1, is DAMVIQNPRYQVTQFGKPVTLSCSQTLNHNVMYWYQQKSSQAPKLLFHYYDKDFNNEADTPDNFQSRRPNTSFCFLDIRSPGLGDTAMYLCATSRTGGNTEAFFGQGTRLTVV.

The V and J genes are TRBV20-1 and TRBJ2-1, with 12 bases fitting TRBD2. CDR1 is DFQATT and CDR2 is SNEGSKA in the germline V gene (reference sequence). CDR3 length equals 15 residues. Trimming removed 4 bases from V and 6 bases from J; junction bases left unmatched: 7. CDR3 sequence: CSATQLAGGLNEQFF. CDR3 nucleotide sequence: TGCAGTGCTACCCAACTAGCGGGGGGACTCAATGAGCAGTTCTTC.

The chain carries TRBV6-2 or TRBV6-3 and TRBJ1-1; maybe TRBD1 (6 bases). Germline V lookup: CDR1 MNHEY, CDR2 SVGEGT. This CDR3 region has 15 residues. V was clipped by 2 bases and J by 4 bases, with 14 bases between them. The CDR3, as DNA: TGTGCCAGCAGTTACGGAGGGGGTGGGGGCACTGAAGCTTTCTTT. Protein sequence: CASSYGGGGGTEAFF.

The chain recombines TRBV18 with TRBJ2-5; D call uncertain. Trimming pared 3 bases from V and 5 bases from J, leaving 7 bases between. The CDR3 contains 12 residues. Germline CDR1 is KGHSH and CDR2 is LQKENI. In DNA form, the CDR3 reads TGTGCCAGCTCACCCCCCCGGGAGACCCAGTACTTC. It yields the protein CASSPPRETQYF.

The chain links TRBV28 to TRBJ2-5; 15 bases are shared with TRBD2. The germline CDR1 and CDR2 sequences are MDHEN and SYDVKM. The CDR3 has 15 residues. V trimming: 5 bases; J trimming: 5 bases; junction bases outside the gene matches: 3. The CDR3 DNA follows: TGTGCCAGCAGTCCGGGGACTAGCGGGGGGGAGACCCAGTACTTC. It codes for CASSPGTSGGETQYF.

The CDR3 reads CSAGSREGYNEQFF. CDR3 coding DNA: TGCAGTGCGGGATCGCGGGAGGGGTACAATGAGCAGTTCTTC. This chain connects TRBV20-1 to TRBJ2-1, with 9 positions matching TRBD2. The CDR3 length is 14 residues. V dropped 6 bases and J dropped 4; count of bases not matched to a gene: 7. Germline CDR1 reads DFQATT; CDR2 reads SNEGSKA (reference sequence).

CDR3 nucleotide sequence: TGCAGTGCTGAGAGCGGGACCTACAATGAGCAGTTCTTC. The encoded protein is CSAESGTYNEQFF. The rearrangement joins TRBV20-1 to TRBJ2-1, with TRBD2 matching over 7 bases. Per the germline V gene, CDR1 is DFQATT and CDR2 is SNEGSKA (reference sequence). V dropped 5 bases and J dropped 2; count of bases not matched to a gene: 3. The CDR3 totals 13 residues.

This clonotype was observed a few times. This sequence joins TRBV20-1 and TRBJ2-5; no definite D call. Germline-derived CDR1 and CDR2 are DFQATT and SNEGSKA (reference sequence). The CDR3 runs 15 residues. With 4 bases removed from V and 1 base from J, the gap between germline ends came to 16 bases. Here the CDR3 DNA reads TGCAGTGCTAAGAGGTCGGCAATCTTCCAAGAGACCCAGTACTTC. Its protein product is CSAKRSAIFQETQYF.

The rearrangement links TRBV28 to TRBJ2-1; D uncertain. The CDR3 has 15 amino acids. Germline V gene sequence: CDR1 MDHEN, CDR2 SYDVKM. V dropped 1 base and J dropped 9 bases, with 16 bases sitting between them. CDR3 nucleotide sequence: TGTGCCAGCAGTTTATTACCGCGGACCATCGGTGAGCAGTTCTTC. This encodes CASSLLPRTIGEQFF. The full variable domain, rest sourced from reference TRBV28 and TRBJ2-1, is DVKVTQSSRYLVKRTGEKVFLECVQDMDHENMFWYRQDPGLGLRLIYFSYDVKMKEKGDIPEGYSVSREKKERFSLILESASTNQTSMYLCASSLLPRTIGEQFFGPGTRLTVL.

V gene TRBV20-1 combines with J gene TRBJ2-1; 8 bases are shared with TRBD2. Germline assignment: CDR1 DFQATT and CDR2 SNEGSKA (reference sequence). The CDR3 has 16 residues. V lost 1 base and J lost 7; bases outside the gene matches: 12. The CDR3 DNA is TGCAGTGCTAGAGCCCCCACGGGAGGGCCGAGGAATGAGCAGTTCTTC. This encodes CSARAPTGGPRNEQFF.

This chain uses TRBV21-1 with TRBJ2-1; the tabulated D call, TRBD1, remains unverified against the DNA. TRBV21-1 is a recognized pseudogene. The CDR3 sequence is 17 residues long. CDR3 protein: CASTLGVAESSYNEQFF. The CDR3 coding sequence is TGTGCCAGCACCTTAGGGGTGGCGGAGAGCTCCTACAATGAGCAGTTCTTC.

V is TRBV24-1 and J is TRBJ2-1, with D maybe TRBD2 (6 bases). V gave up 3 bases and J gave up 0 bases, with 11 bases separating them. CDR1 and CDR2 from the germline V gene are KGHDR and SFDVKD. The CDR3 is 16 amino acids. For the CDR3, the DNA is TGTGCCACCAGTGATCCGGACGGGAGCTCCTACAATGAGCAGTTCTTC. Its translation is CATSDPDGSSYNEQFF.

V gene TRBV28 combines with J gene TRBJ2-7; 9 positions agree with TRBD1. This CDR3 has 15 residues. V was clipped by 4 bases and J by 0 bases; unmatched bases: 4. The V gene's germline CDR1 is MDHEN and CDR2 SYDVKM. CDR3 in amino acids: CASSSPGQGSYEQYF. CDR3 nucleotides: TGTGCCAGCAGTTCACCGGGACAGGGCTCCTACGAGCAGTACTTC.